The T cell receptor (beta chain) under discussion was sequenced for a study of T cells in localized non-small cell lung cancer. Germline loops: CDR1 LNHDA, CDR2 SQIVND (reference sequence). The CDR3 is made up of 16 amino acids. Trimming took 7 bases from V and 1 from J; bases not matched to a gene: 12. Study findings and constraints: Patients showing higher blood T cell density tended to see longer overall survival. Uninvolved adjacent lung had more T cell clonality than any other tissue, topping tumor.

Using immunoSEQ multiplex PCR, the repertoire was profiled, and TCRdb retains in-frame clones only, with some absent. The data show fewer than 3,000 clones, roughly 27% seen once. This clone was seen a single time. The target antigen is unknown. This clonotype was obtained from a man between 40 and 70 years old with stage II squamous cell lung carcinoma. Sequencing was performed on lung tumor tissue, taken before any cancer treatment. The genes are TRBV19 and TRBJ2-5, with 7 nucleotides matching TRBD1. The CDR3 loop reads CASKGRDSAAQETQYF. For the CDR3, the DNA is TGTGCCAGTAAAGGCCGGGACAGCGCAGCCCAAGAGACCCAGTACTTC.